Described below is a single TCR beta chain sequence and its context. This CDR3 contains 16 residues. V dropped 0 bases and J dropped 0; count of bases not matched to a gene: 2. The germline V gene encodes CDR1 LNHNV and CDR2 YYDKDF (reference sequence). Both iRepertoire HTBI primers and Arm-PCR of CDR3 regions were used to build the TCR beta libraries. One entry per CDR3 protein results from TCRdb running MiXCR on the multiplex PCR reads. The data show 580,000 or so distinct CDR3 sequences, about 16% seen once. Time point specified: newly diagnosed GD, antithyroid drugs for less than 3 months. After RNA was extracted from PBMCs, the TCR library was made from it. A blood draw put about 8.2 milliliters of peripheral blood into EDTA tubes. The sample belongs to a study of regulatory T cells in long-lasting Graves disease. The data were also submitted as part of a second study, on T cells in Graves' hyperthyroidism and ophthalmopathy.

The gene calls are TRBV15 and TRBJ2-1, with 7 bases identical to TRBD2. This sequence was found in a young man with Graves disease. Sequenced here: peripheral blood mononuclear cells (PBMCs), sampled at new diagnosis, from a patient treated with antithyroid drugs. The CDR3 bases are TGTGCCACCAGCAGAGAGGGCGGGAGCTCCTACAATGAGCAGTTCTTC. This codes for CATSREGGSSYNEQFF. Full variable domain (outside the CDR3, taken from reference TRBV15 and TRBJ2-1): DAMVIQNPRYQVTQFGKPVTLSCSQTLNHNVMYWYQQKSSQAPKLLFHYYDKDFNNEADTPDNFQSRRPNTSFCFLDIRSPGLGDTAMYLCATSREGGSSYNEQFFGPGTRLTVL.